These 24 T cell receptor beta chains share one sample of origin, sequenced in a study of beta chain features in type 1 diabetes (dated by TCRdb to about 2018). The method was the immunoSEQ multiplex PCR assay. The entire isolated RNA was reverse transcribed using the High Capacity cDNA Reverse Transcription Kit, and thus expressed TCRB transcripts were sequenced. As stored in TCRdb, this immuneACCESS dataset retains in-frame rearrangements with V and J assigned. A fraction of the clones does not appear; measured against another copy, unresolved V genes explain less than half of the discrepancy, and the remainder lacks a known reason. The sample table records 330,000 or so clones; about 14% of these occur just once. The top ten hold over 5% of the sample. The sequenced sample consisted of central memory CD4+ T cells from blood. The receptor source for this set is a young man in good health.

This clone was counted between two and nine times. The chain employs TRBV7-9 and TRBJ2-2; 9 bases align to TRBD2. The CDR3 length is 16 residues. The germline CDR1 and CDR2 sequences are SEHNR and FQNEAQ (reference sequence). J was trimmed by 1 base and V by 4 bases; bases with no gene match: 4. The chain's CDR3 is CASSSGLAQNTGELFF. The DNA for the CDR3 is TGTGCCAGCAGCTCCGGACTAGCGCAGAACACCGGGGAGCTGTTTTTT.

This clone was found a few times. The chain recombines TRBV6-4 with TRBJ2-7, with 13 nucleotides matching TRBD2. CDR1 is MRHNA, CDR2 SNTAGT, per germline. The CDR3 extends over 16 amino acids. The V segment lost 6 bases and the J segment 5 bases; nucleotides outside the gene matches: 10. The CDR3 DNA sequence: TGTGCCAGCAGCGCACGGACTAGCGGGAGCCTCCACGAGCAGTACGTC. Translated: CASSARTSGSLHEQYV.

The V call is TRBV7-9, the J call TRBJ2-1; D is uncertain. With 2 bases removed from V and 8 bases from J, the gap between germline ends came to 13 bases. Germline V gene sequence: CDR1 SEHNR, CDR2 FQNEAQ (reference sequence). The CDR3 is 14 amino acids. CDR3 nucleotide sequence: TGTGCCAGCAGCTTAACCCTTAGCCACGATGAGCAGTTCTTC. Its protein product is CASSLTLSHDEQFF.

The chain uses TRBV2 and TRBJ2-3; 8 nucleotides agree with TRBD1. V shed 5 bases, J shed 3 bases, and the junction held 4 bases outside the gene matches. Germline V lookup: CDR1 SNHLY, CDR2 FYNNEI. The CDR3 is made up of 14 amino acids. CDR3 in amino acids: CASSRTGNTDTQYF. The DNA of the CDR3 is TGTGCCAGCAGTAGGACAGGGAATACAGATACGCAGTATTTT.

Only a few counts were recorded for this clone. The same CDR3 is also encoded by other DNA sequences in this sample. The chain combines TRBV27 with TRBJ2-5; D is possibly TRBD1 (6 bases). This CDR3 spans 14 amino acids. V was trimmed by 3 bases and J by 2 bases, leaving 10 bases between them. CDR1 and CDR2 from the germline V gene are MNHEY and SMNVEV (reference sequence). The CDR3 region has the DNA TGTGCCAGCAGTTTTCAGGGGCGTCAAGAGACCCAGTACTTC. Translation: CASSFQGRQETQYF.

This clone was counted between two and nine times. The gene calls are TRBV7-2 and TRBJ2-1; D is perhaps TRBD2 (6 bases). The CDR3 consists of 15 residues. CDR1 is SGHTA, CDR2 FQGNSA, per germline. The V end lost 6 bases, the J end lost 1 base, and 13 bases lay between the germline ends. CDR3 bases: TGTGCCAGCAGTAGCGGCCCTGGGTCCTACAATGAGCAGTTCTTC. Translated: CASSSGPGSYNEQFF.

The rearrangement links TRBV6-4 to TRBJ1-3, with D hard to call. This CDR3 contains 17 residues. Per germline, CDR1 MRHNA and CDR2 SNTAGT. Between the trimmed V and J ends, which lost 0 bases and 7 bases, there was a span of 19 bases. As DNA, the CDR3 is TGTGCCAGCAGTGACTCCCCGGTTAAGGCTTGGAAGAACACCATATATTTT. Translating gives CASSDSPVKAWKNTIYF.

This clone has at least ten counts. The chain employs TRBV10-3 and TRBJ2-7; TRBD2 agrees at 14 bases. Unmatched junction bases numbered 2, after V lost 10 bases and J lost 3 bases. The CDR3 is made up of 13 amino acids. The germline V gene has CDR1 ENHRY and CDR2 SYGVKD. The CDR3 coding sequence is TGTGCCACGGGACTAGCGGGGGACTACGAGCAGTACTTC. It encodes CATGLAGDYEQYF.

There are a few counts of this clone. The chain combines TRBV4-1 with TRBJ2-7, with no clear D. Germline V lookup: CDR1 MGHRA, CDR2 YSYEKL. The CDR3 covers 12 residues. V lost 6 bases, J lost 5 bases, and 11 bases lay in between. CDR3 DNA: TGCGCCAGCAGTCACCCTTATGACGAGCAGTACGTC. This gives the protein CASSHPYDEQYV.

This chain connects TRBV7-2 to TRBJ2-7; 11 nucleotides align to TRBD1. The CDR3 covers 13 residues. Germline V gene data show CDR1 as SGHTA and CDR2 as FQGNSA. Losses at the gene ends were 5 bases for V and 7 bases for J; bases not matched to a gene: 4. In nucleotides, the CDR3 is TGTGCCAGCAGCAAAGGGGACAGGGGGGAGCAGTACTTC. Its protein is CASSKGDRGEQYF. Complete variable domain (other parts from reference TRBV7-2 and TRBJ2-7): GAGVSQSPSNKVTEKGKDVELRCDPISGHTALYWYRQSLGQGLEFLIYFQGNSAPDKSGLPSDRFSAERTGGSVSTLTIQRTQQEDSAVYLCASSKGDRGEQYFGPGTRLTVT.

A few counts support this clone. The V and J genes are TRBV7-2 and TRBJ1-4; unclear D gene. The ends were cut back, 6 bases at V and 8 bases at J, with 16 bases in the middle. From germline, CDR1 is SGHTA and CDR2 FQGNSA. The CDR3 loop spans 14 amino acids. The CDR3 protein is CASRVGDSWEKLFF. As DNA, the CDR3 is TGTGCCAGCAGGGTTGGGGATTCTTGGGAAAAACTGTTTTTT. Complete variable domain (other parts from reference TRBV7-2 and TRBJ1-4): GAGVSQSPSNKVTEKGKDVELRCDPISGHTALYWYRQSLGQGLEFLIYFQGNSAPDKSGLPSDRFSAERTGGSVSTLTIQRTQQEDSAVYLCASRVGDSWEKLFFGSGTQLSVL.

Here the CDR3 reads CASSLVQATDEQYF. CDR3 DNA sequence: TGCGCCAGCAGCTTGGTACAGGCGACGGACGAGCAGTACTTC. This chain connects TRBV5-1 to TRBJ2-5; maybe TRBD1 (5 bases). Judging by the DNA end, TRBJ2-7 fits better; the J call may be wrong. Germline CDR1 is SGHRS and CDR2 is YFSETQ. This CDR3 is built from 14 residues.

This clone was counted between two and nine times. V is TRBV5-1 and J is TRBJ2-1, with 13 bases that match TRBD2. The CDR3 has 17 residues. The V gene end was trimmed by 3 bases and the J gene end by 0 bases; junction bases not matched to a gene: 3. The germline gives CDR1 SGHRS, CDR2 YFSETQ. As DNA, the CDR3 is TGCGCCAGCAGCTCGGGACTAGCGGGATCCTCCTACAATGAGCAGTTCTTC. Translated, it gives CASSSGLAGSSYNEQFF.

V and J are TRBV2 and TRBJ2-2, with D possibly being TRBD1 (6 bases). The CDR3 contains 15 residues. The V and J ends lost 4 bases and 0 bases respectively, with 9 bases between them. Germline CDR1 is SNHLY and CDR2 is FYNNEI. Here the CDR3 reads CASSGTASNTGELFF. CDR3 in DNA: TGTGCCAGCAGTGGGACAGCCTCGAACACCGGGGAGCTGTTTTTT.

The V and J genes are TRBV5-1 and TRBJ2-3; the D gene is possibly TRBD2 (6 bases). Germline assignment: CDR1 SGHRS and CDR2 YFSETQ. The length of the CDR3 is 15 residues. Trimming removed 0 bases from V and 0 bases from J, with 8 bases in between. CDR3 residues: CASSLAGASTDTQYF. The DNA for the CDR3 is TGCGCCAGCAGCTTGGCGGGAGCGAGCACAGATACGCAGTATTTT.

This rearrangement joins TRBV6-5 to TRBJ2-5; 7 nucleotides agree with TRBD2. The V and J ends lost 5 bases and 4 bases, in that order; junction bases with no gene match: 7. Germline values: CDR1 MNHEY, CDR2 SVGAGI. This CDR3 is built from 14 residues. The CDR3 region has the DNA TGTGCCAGCAGTGAATTAGGCGGGAGAGAGACCCAGTACTTC. Translation: CASSELGGRETQYF.

The rearrangement uses TRBV19 and TRBJ2-1; 8 nucleotides agree with TRBD2. The CDR3 has 17 residues. From germline, CDR1 is LNHDA and CDR2 SQIVND (reference sequence). Losses at the gene ends were 4 bases for V and 4 bases for J; bases not matched to a gene: 12. DNA for the CDR3: TGTGCCAGTAGTAATATTCCTAGCGGGCGGGGATACAATGAGCAGTTCTTC. It codes for CASSNIPSGRGYNEQFF.

This clone was found a few times. This chain links TRBV2 with TRBJ2-5; D remains ambiguous. Germline CDR1 SNHLY, CDR2 FYNNEI. Trimming shortened V by 7 bases and J by 0 bases, and 6 bases separated the two germline ends. The CDR3 consists of 12 residues. CDR3 loop: CASKTDQETQYF. The CDR3 DNA sequence: TGTGCCAGCAAGACCGACCAAGAGACCCAGTACTTC.

This clone was seen a few times. The chain uses TRBV2 and TRBJ2-3; 9 nucleotides line up with TRBD2. In germline, CDR1 is SNHLY, CDR2 FYNNEI. The CDR3 has 14 amino acids. Trimming cost V 8 bases and J 0 bases; bases outside gene matches: 3. As DNA, the CDR3 is TGTGCCAGCCAGCTAGCGGGAAGCACAGATACGCAGTATTTT. It yields the protein CASQLAGSTDTQYF.

V is TRBV5-1 and J is TRBJ2-4; D perhaps matches TRBD1 (7 bases). Trimming pared 0 bases from V and 1 base from J, leaving 8 bases between. The CDR3 consists of 15 residues. Germline CDR1 is SGHRS and CDR2 is YFSETQ. For the CDR3, the DNA is TGCGCCAGCAGCTTGGCAGGGGGGGCCAAAAACATTCAGTACTTC. Translated: CASSLAGGAKNIQYF. The variable domain in full, completed from reference TRBV5-1 and TRBJ2-4, reads KAGVTQTPRYLIKTRGQQVTLSCSPISGHRSVSWYQQTPGQGLQFLFEYFSETQRNKGNFPGRFSGRQFSNSRSEMNVSTLELGDSALYLCASSLAGGAKNIQYFGAGTRLSVL.

On this clone itself: Other nucleotide sequences in the sample specify the same CDR3. The chain joins TRBV4-3 to TRBJ1-2, with 8 nucleotides matching TRBD1. J lost 0 bases, V lost 3 bases, and 0 bases had no gene match. CDR1 is LGHNA, CDR2 YSLEER, per germline. This CDR3 is 14 amino acids long. In DNA, the CDR3 is TGCGCCAGCAGCCAGGACAGGGCTAACTATGGCTACACCTTC. Amino acids: CASSQDRANYGYTF.

This clone was counted a few times. The V gene is TRBV29-1, the J gene TRBJ1-3; D is undetermined. The CDR3 covers 12 residues. The germline CDR1 and CDR2 sequences are SQVTM and ANQGSEA. Between the trimmed V and J ends, which lost 5 bases and 4 bases, there was a span of 9 bases. CDR3 residues: CSVTDGGNTIYF. The DNA of the CDR3 is TGCAGCGTTACGGACGGAGGAAACACCATATATTTT.

This chain uses TRBV7-2 with TRBJ2-3; D might be TRBD2 (5 bases). V was pared by 5 bases and J by 4 bases, with 19 bases between. This CDR3 contains 16 residues. The germline CDR1 and CDR2 sequences are SGHTA and FQGNSA. CDR3 amino acids: CASSNFPGFGADTQYF. The CDR3 nucleotides read TGTGCCAGCAGCAACTTTCCGGGGTTTGGGGCAGATACGCAGTATTTT.

This clone appeared a few times. The rearrangement links TRBV7-8 to TRBJ2-3; D possibly corresponds to TRBD2 (6 bases). V was cut by 0 bases and J by 3 bases, with 7 bases left in between. The CDR3 is made up of 14 amino acids. Germline V CDR1 and CDR2: SGHVS, FQNEAQ. This CDR3 is CASSLAGTTDTQYF. CDR3 nucleotide sequence: TGTGCCAGCAGCTTAGCCGGGACTACAGATACGCAGTATTTT. The whole variable domain, remainder taken from reference TRBV7-8 and TRBJ2-3, is GAGVSQSPRYKVAKRGQDVALRCDPISGHVSLFWYQQALGQGPEFLTYFQNEAQLDKSGLPSDRFFAERPEGSVSTLKIQRTQQEDSAVYLCASSLAGTTDTQYFGPGTRLTVL.